The clone carrying this TCR beta chain came up once. What it binds is not known. Likely a read error: the CDR3 ends without its conserved phenylalanine or tryptophan. The CDR3 covers 16 residues. After removal of 4 bases from V and 3 bases from J, the junction contained 11 bases not matched to a gene. Germline loops: CDR1 SGHAT, CDR2 FQNNGV. These data are taken from a study of tumor-infiltrating lymphocytes in glioblastoma multiforme. Points from the study as a whole: The TCR and somatic mutation analysis included just one glioblastoma patient. Detected clone frequencies may not reflect cell counts, being RNA-based.

TCR beta libraries were built from RNA through three nested multiplex PCR rounds using modified ARM-PCR. Unique molecular identifiers were not described for the libraries. A single record per CDR3 protein comes from TCRdb applying MiXCR to the multiplex PCR reads. The table lists 20,000 or so distinct CDR3 sequences, 65% to 75% of them singletons. The source material was peripheral blood. The sequence was collected from a male donor with glioblastoma. The chain recombines TRBV11-2 with TRBJ1-1; 7 nucleotides agree with TRBD1. The CDR3: CASSSLQQGPDTEAFS. DNA for the CDR3: TGTGCCAGCAGCTCACTCCAACAGGGGCCGGACACTGAAGCTTTCTCT.